Listed here are 22 T cell receptor beta chains from one sample, sequenced in a study of blood T cell repertoires in COVID-19. Clones were read by immunoSEQ multiplex PCR, and TCRdb kept only the in-frame ones, dropping some. The data contain some 150,000 clones, around 81% of them singletons. The source material was peripheral blood. The receptors derive from a human donor with acute or convalescent COVID-19. The donor label of this sample is uncertain.

The chain is built from TRBV19 and TRBJ1-2; TRBD1 matches at 12 bases. Trimming at V came to 5 bases and at J to 5 bases, leaving 12 bases not matched to a gene. The CDR3 extends over 17 amino acids. Germline V gene lookup returns CDR1 LNHDA and CDR2 SQIVND (reference sequence). CDR3 DNA: TGTGCCAGTAGTCCCCCCGGGACAGGGGGCTTATGGTATGGCTACACCTTC. It encodes CASSPPGTGGLWYGYTF. Full variable domain (remainder filled in from reference TRBV19 and TRBJ1-2): DGGITQSPKYLFRKEGQNVTLSCEQNLNHDAMYWYRQDPGQGLRLIYYSQIVNDFQKGDIAEGYSVSREKKESFPLTVTSAQKNPTAFYLCASSPPGTGGLWYGYTFGSGTRLTVV.

The V gene is TRBV7-9, the J gene TRBJ2-6; 10 nucleotides line up with TRBD2. J gave up 2 bases and V 5 bases, and 6 bases lay outside the gene matches. The CDR3 covers 17 residues. Germline V gene sequence: CDR1 SEHNR, CDR2 FQNEAQ (reference sequence). Here the CDR3 reads CASSRSGRAAGANVLTF. CDR3 coding DNA: TGTGCCAGCAGCCGCAGCGGGAGGGCCGCTGGGGCCAACGTCCTGACTTTC.

V usage is TRBV5-1 and J usage is TRBJ2-3; 13 bases are shared with TRBD2. J gave up 6 bases and V 7 bases, and 14 bases lay outside the gene matches. This CDR3 contains 17 residues. CDR1 and CDR2 from the germline V gene are SGHRS and YFSETQ. The CDR3 sequence is CASSQVTSGRAGDTQYF. The CDR3 DNA follows: TGCGCCAGCTCACAAGTAACTAGCGGGAGGGCAGGGGATACGCAGTATTTT.

This clone was found once. The chain combines TRBV19 with TRBJ1-6; 10 bases match TRBD1. V was clipped by 5 bases and J by 10 bases; unmatched bases: 8. This CDR3 spans 15 amino acids. The V gene's germline CDR1 is LNHDA and CDR2 SQIVND (reference sequence). In DNA form, the CDR3 reads TGTGCCAGTAGTCCGAGTAGACAGGGGGCCTCACCCCTCCACTTT. Amino acid sequence: CASSPSRQGASPLHF.

This clone was recorded only once. The chain links TRBV4-1 to TRBJ1-3; D gene unclear. This CDR3 region has 12 residues. In germline, CDR1 is MGHRA, CDR2 YSYEKL. V lost 1 base to trimming and J lost 4 bases, with 2 bases between them. CDR3 DNA: TGCGCCAGCAGCCAAGCAGGAAACACCATATATTTT. Its protein is CASSQAGNTIYF.

The gene calls are TRBV30 and TRBJ1-5, with TRBD1 identical over 7 bases. From germline, CDR1 is GTSNPN and CDR2 SVGIG (reference sequence). Trimming took 5 bases from V and 7 from J; bases not matched to a gene: 8. There are 13 residues in the CDR3. The CDR3 reads CAWETGSDQPQHF. The CDR3, as DNA: TGTGCCTGGGAGACAGGGTCGGACCAGCCCCAGCATTTT. The variable domain in full, with the rest retrieved from reference TRBV30 and TRBJ1-5, is SQTIHQWPATLVQPVGSPLSLECTVEGTSNPNLYWYRQAAGRGLQLLFYSVGIGQISSEVPQNLSASRPQDRQFILSSKKLLLSDSGFYLCAWETGSDQPQHFGDGTRLSIL.

This chain uses TRBV19 with TRBJ2-2; 7 positions match TRBD2. Losses at the gene ends were 7 bases for V and 6 bases for J; bases not matched to a gene: 17. CDR3 size: 17 residues. In germline, CDR1 is LNHDA, CDR2 SQIVND (reference sequence). The CDR3 protein is CASTKRGPGGYAGELFF. DNA for the CDR3: TGTGCCAGTACTAAACGGGGCCCGGGAGGCTATGCCGGGGAGCTGTTTTTT.

The J gene is TRBJ2-5, the V gene TRBV28, with TRBD2 identical over 10 bases. Unmatched junction bases numbered 8, after V lost 6 bases and J lost 4 bases. The CDR3 has 15 residues. Germline values: CDR1 MDHEN, CDR2 SYDVKM. In nucleotides, the CDR3 is TGTGCCAGCAGCCTCCTAGCGGGAGCGGGAGAGACCCAGTACTTC. It yields the protein CASSLLAGAGETQYF.

This chain uses TRBV4-1 with TRBJ2-1; D call uncertain. Germline assignment: CDR1 MGHRA and CDR2 YSYEKL. The CDR3 sequence is 13 residues long. Trimming took off 0 bases at V and 10 bases at J, with 10 bases between the two ends. The CDR3 loop is CASSQDVGREQFF. The CDR3 nucleotides are TGCGCCAGCAGCCAAGACGTGGGCCGGGAGCAGTTCTTC.

The J gene is TRBJ1-2, the V gene TRBV19; D unclear. V was cut by 4 bases and J by 5 bases, with 17 bases left in between. The length of the CDR3 is 15 residues. Germline V gene data show CDR1 as LNHDA and CDR2 as SQIVND (reference sequence). The CDR3 nucleotides are TGTGCCAGTAGTACCCCGGCCAGGAACCTATATGGCTACACCTTC. Translated, it gives CASSTPARNLYGYTF.

The chain couples TRBV9 to TRBJ2-3; TRBD1 matches 8 bases. The CDR3 has 16 residues. Germline CDR1 is SGDLS and CDR2 is YYNGEE. V dropped 4 bases and J dropped 6; count of bases not matched to a gene: 13. CDR3 nucleotides: TGTGCCAGCAGCTCAAGTCGAATACAGGGGGGCGATACGCAGTATTTT. This translates into CASSSSRIQGGDTQYF.

The chain links TRBV7-3 to TRBJ1-1; the match to TRBD1 covers 7 bases. V dropped 0 bases and J dropped 4; count of bases not matched to a gene: 5. The CDR3 totals 15 residues. The germline V gene has CDR1 SGHTA and CDR2 FQGTGA. The CDR3: CASSLTQGLGTEAFF. CDR3 bases: TGTGCCAGCAGCTTAACACAGGGGCTGGGCACTGAAGCTTTCTTT.

This clone occurred a few times. The chain is built from TRBV5-5 and TRBJ2-4; 12 nucleotides agree with TRBD2. Germline CDR1 SGHKS, CDR2 YYEKEE (reference sequence). V gave up 2 bases and J gave up 5 bases; unmatched junction bases: 2. This CDR3 has 15 residues. The DNA of the CDR3 is TGTGCCAGCAGCTTTTCTAGCGGGAGGGAAAACATTCAGTACTTC. Amino acid sequence: CASSFSSGRENIQYF.

The chain carries TRBV28 and TRBJ1-5; TRBD1 aligns across 7 bases. From germline, CDR1 is MDHEN and CDR2 SYDVKM. The CDR3 runs to 15 residues. Germline trimming cut 3 bases from V and 2 bases from J; bases unmatched to any gene: 4. The CDR3 nucleotides read TGTGCCAGCAGTTTTACAGGGGAGGGCAATCAGCCCCAGCATTTT. Its translation: CASSFTGEGNQPQHF.

The chain couples TRBV10-3 to TRBJ2-7, with D possibly matching TRBD2 (6 bases). CDR3 size: 15 residues. Trimming stripped 3 bases from V and 4 bases from J, with 16 bases between. Germline loops: CDR1 ENHRY, CDR2 SYGVKD. The CDR3 bases are TGTGCCATCAGTGACAGAGTAGGAGGGATGTACGAGCAGTACTTC. Protein product: CAISDRVGGMYEQYF.

V gene TRBV7-3 combines with J gene TRBJ2-1, with TRBD2 identical over 9 bases. Germline assignment: CDR1 SGHTA and CDR2 FQGTGA. With 6 bases clipped from V and 3 bases from J, the junction kept 6 bases outside the gene matches. This CDR3 is built from 15 residues. The CDR3: CASRPSGGNYNEQFF. The CDR3 DNA sequence: TGTGCCAGCAGACCGAGCGGGGGGAACTACAATGAGCAGTTCTTC.

This clone occurred a few times. The CDR3 reads CASSLGTVMNTEAFF. CDR3 DNA sequence: TGTGCCAGCAGCCTGGGGACAGTTATGAACACTGAAGCTTTCTTT. The J gene is TRBJ1-1, the V gene TRBV7-8; 7 bases are shared with TRBD1. Germline assignment: CDR1 SGHVS and CDR2 FQNEAQ. With 5 bases clipped from V and 0 bases from J, the junction kept 6 bases outside the gene matches. The CDR3 is 15 amino acids.

The chain is built from TRBV28 and TRBJ2-5; 8 bases are a match to TRBD1. V lost 5 bases, J lost 4 bases, and 3 bases stayed unmatched. The CDR3 contains 13 residues. From germline, CDR1 is MDHEN and CDR2 SYDVKM. CDR3 coding DNA: TGTGCCAGCAGTGCTGACAGGGGAGAGACCCAGTACTTC. As protein: CASSADRGETQYF.

The V call is TRBV6-5, the J call TRBJ2-7; 11 bases match TRBD2. The junction had 1 base not matched to a gene; V was cut back by 6 bases and J by 0 bases. Germline V CDR1 and CDR2: MNHEY, SVGAGI. This CDR3 comprises 14 residues. CDR3 nucleotides: TGTGCCAGCAGGGGACTAGCGGCCTCCTACGAGCAGTACTTC. It yields the protein CASRGLAASYEQYF.

This chain connects TRBV19 to TRBJ1-2; 7 nucleotides agree with TRBD1. V lost 9 bases, J lost 8 bases, and 15 bases stayed unmatched. Germline CDR1 and CDR2: LNHDA and SQIVND (reference sequence). The CDR3 runs 14 residues. The CDR3 spells CASQSVGGAGGYTF. The DNA for the CDR3 is TGTGCCAGCCAGTCCGTAGGGGGCGCAGGCGGCTACACCTTC.

This clone occurred once. J is TRBJ2-7 and V is TRBV19, with 8 bases matching TRBD1. The CDR3 length is 16 residues. The V gene end was trimmed by 6 bases and the J gene end by 4 bases; junction bases not matched to a gene: 14. Germline assignment: CDR1 LNHDA and CDR2 SQIVND (reference sequence). This chain's CDR3 is CASRPGVGQGAYEQYF. The CDR3 nucleotides read TGTGCCAGTAGGCCTGGGGTGGGGCAGGGGGCTTACGAGCAGTACTTC.

V gene TRBV19 combines with J gene TRBJ1-6, with 7 nucleotides matching TRBD1. Germline lookup yields CDR1 LNHDA and CDR2 SQIVND (reference sequence). CDR3 size: 14 residues. Losses at the gene ends were 6 bases for V and 10 bases for J; bases not matched to a gene: 9. CDR3 DNA: TGTGCCAGTAGGGGTCGACAGGGCAGATCACCCCTCCACTTT. As protein: CASRGRQGRSPLHF.